One and the same sample provided the 23 T cell receptor beta chains below, sequenced in a study of graft-versus-host responses after intestinal transplantation. Sequencing used immunoSEQ multiplex PCR; TCRdb keeps in-frame clones, though not all of them. The table shows more than 60,000 clones, with about 92% occurring only once. No cognate antigen is known for these TCRs. Sequences were derived from unstimulated CD8+ T cells sorted from spleen or lymph node cells, sampled before intestinal transplant. These receptors originate from a human donor who received an intestinal transplant.

J is TRBJ1-2 and V is TRBV7-9; a weak D match, TRBD1 (5 bases). Trimming shortened V by 2 bases and J by 2 bases, and 12 bases separated the two germline ends. Germline CDR1 SEHNR, CDR2 FQNEAQ (reference sequence). The CDR3 is 15 residues long. This chain's CDR3 is CASSLIAGDNYGYTF. CDR3 nucleotides: TGTGCCAGCAGCTTAATTGCGGGGGACAACTATGGCTACACCTTC.

This clone showed up just a few times. The rearrangement uses TRBV7-8 and TRBJ2-7; a possible D gene is TRBD2 (5 bases). There are 13 residues in the CDR3. The V end lost 5 bases, the J end lost 1 base, and 9 bases lay between the germline ends. CDR1 and CDR2 from the germline V gene are SGHVS and FQNEAQ. CDR3 nucleotide sequence: TGTGCCAGCAGCGGAAGAGGGTCCTACGAGCAGTACTTC. Encoded protein: CASSGRGSYEQYF.

The chain has TRBV6-5 and TRBJ2-1; perhaps TRBD2 as D (6 bases). The V gene's germline CDR1 is MNHEY and CDR2 SVGAGI. The CDR3 totals 15 residues. Trimming shortened V by 0 bases and J by 1 base, and 7 bases separated the two germline ends. The CDR3 nucleotides read TGTGCCAGCAGTTACTCGGGAGGATCCTACAATGAGCAGTTCTTC. Translating gives CASSYSGGSYNEQFF.

V usage is TRBV5-3 and J usage is TRBJ1-1; D might be TRBD1 (5 bases). TRBV5-3 belongs to the ORF category, with a function that is uncertain. V shed 4 bases and J shed 10 bases, with 23 bases lying between them. This CDR3 contains 15 residues. Here the CDR3 reads CARSAIRGDLRGAFF. Written as DNA, the CDR3 is TGTGCCAGAAGCGCGATCAGAGGTGATCTAAGGGGAGCTTTCTTT.

The rearrangement joins TRBV9 to TRBJ1-6; D might be TRBD1 (6 bases). The CDR3 is made up of 16 amino acids. V was shortened by 4 bases and J by 7 bases, with 18 bases between the two germline ends. Per the germline V gene, CDR1 is SGDLS and CDR2 is YYNGEE. The CDR3 spells CASSHPTQGGNSPLHF. CDR3 nucleotide sequence: TGTGCCAGCAGCCACCCCACACAGGGAGGGAATTCACCCCTCCACTTT.

This rearrangement joins TRBV30 to TRBJ2-7; D might be TRBD1 (6 bases). Germline V gene sequence: CDR1 GTSNPN, CDR2 SVGIG (reference sequence). The CDR3 consists of 15 residues. Trimming took 1 base from V and 3 from J, leaving 16 bases between them. The CDR3 is CAWSGVRDTNYEQYF. CDR3 coding DNA: TGTGCCTGGAGTGGAGTCCGGGACACCAACTACGAGCAGTACTTC.

V is TRBV6-1 and J is TRBJ2-1, with TRBD2 matching 11 bases. The J segment lost 7 bases and the V segment lost 2 bases, leaving 4 bases of the junction unmatched. The CDR3 has 15 residues. The germline V gene has CDR1 MNHNS and CDR2 SASEGT. The CDR3 nucleotides are TGTGCCAGCAGTGAAACTAGCGGGGGAGGTAATGAGCAGTTCTTC. Amino acids: CASSETSGGGNEQFF.

The rearrangement joins TRBV18 to TRBJ1-6; 7 nucleotides agree with TRBD1. This CDR3 region has 16 residues. In germline, CDR1 is KGHSH, CDR2 LQKENI. With 3 bases clipped from V and 0 bases from J, the junction kept 2 bases outside the gene matches. CDR3 nucleotide sequence: TGTGCCAGCTCACCCGGGACAGCCTCCTATAATTCACCCCTCCACTTT. It translates to CASSPGTASYNSPLHF.

The genes are TRBV2 and TRBJ2-7; D possibly corresponds to TRBD1 (6 bases). Trimming stripped 7 bases from V and 5 bases from J, with 12 bases between. The CDR3 covers 12 residues. Germline V gene data show CDR1 as SNHLY and CDR2 as FYNNEI. The CDR3 protein is CASKEQGDEQYF. In nucleotides, the CDR3 is TGTGCCAGCAAAGAACAGGGAGACGAGCAGTACTTC. The full variable domain, completed using reference TRBV2 and TRBJ2-7, is EPEVTQTPSHQVTQMGQEVILRCVPISNHLYFYWYRQILGQKVEFLVSFYNNEISEKSEIFDDQFSVERPDGSNFTLKIRSTKLEDSAMYFCASKEQGDEQYFGPGTRLTVT.

This clone has only a few counts. The CDR3 coding sequence is TGTGCCAGCAGCCCGGTAGGACAGGGGGTATACGAGCAGTACTTC. Encoded protein: CASSPVGQGVYEQYF. The rearrangement links TRBV7-8 to TRBJ2-7; 10 positions match TRBD1. After removal of 5 bases from V and 4 bases from J, the junction contained 8 bases not matched to a gene. This CDR3 is 15 amino acids long. In germline, CDR1 is SGHVS, CDR2 FQNEAQ.

The chain couples TRBV7-2 to TRBJ2-5; the match to TRBD2 covers 13 bases. The CDR3 runs to 18 residues. The germline gives CDR1 SGHTA, CDR2 FQGNSA. J lost 2 bases, V lost 3 bases, and 9 bases had no gene match. CDR3 protein: CASSFGASLAGGQETQYF. In DNA, the CDR3 is TGTGCCAGCAGCTTTGGAGCTTCACTAGCGGGGGGGCAAGAGACCCAGTACTTC.

The chain links TRBV11-2 to TRBJ2-7; 9 bases agree with TRBD1. With V trimmed by 5 bases and J by 7 bases, 9 bases remained unmatched. Germline V lookup: CDR1 SGHAT, CDR2 FQNNGV. This CDR3 is built from 14 residues. The CDR3 sequence: CASSRTGDLREQYF. The CDR3 DNA sequence: TGTGCCAGCAGCCGGACAGGGGACCTACGAGAGCAGTACTTC.

This chain joins TRBV7-9 and TRBJ2-2; 8 bases match TRBD1. CDR1 and CDR2 (germline): SEHNR, FQNEAQ (reference sequence). The CDR3 spans 16 residues. The V and J ends lost 4 bases and 1 base, in that order; junction bases with no gene match: 5. The DNA for the CDR3 is TGTGCCAGCAGCTCCATGACAGGGGAGAACACCGGGGAGCTGTTTTTT. It codes for CASSSMTGENTGELFF. Drawing the rest from reference TRBV7-9 and TRBJ2-2, the complete variable domain is DTGVSQNPRHKITKRGQNVTFRCDPISEHNRLYWYRQTLGQGPEFLTYFQNEAQLEKSRLLSDRFSAERPKGSFSTLEIQRTEQGDSAMYLCASSSMTGENTGELFFGEGSRLTVL.

DNA for the CDR3: TGCGCCAGCAGCCAAACGTGGCTACGCTACAGGAACCTTAACTATGGCTACACCTTC. It encodes CASSQTWLRYRNLNYGYTF. The rearrangement joins TRBV4-1 to TRBJ1-2, with a possible D match to TRBD1 (5 bases). Trimming took off 2 bases at V and 1 base at J, with 23 bases between the two ends. The CDR3 sequence is 19 residues long. Germline loops: CDR1 MGHRA, CDR2 YSYEKL.

The chain joins TRBV2 to TRBJ1-1; 9 bases map to TRBD1. The CDR3 runs 12 residues. The germline V gene has CDR1 SNHLY and CDR2 FYNNEI. V lost 10 bases, J lost 10 bases, and 10 bases stayed unmatched. As DNA, the CDR3 is TGTGCCAAAAAGAACAGGGGACAGGGAGCTTTCTTT. It yields the protein CAKKNRGQGAFF.

The chain is built from TRBV7-9 and TRBJ2-3, with 10 positions matching TRBD2. In germline, CDR1 is SEHNR, CDR2 FQNEAQ (reference sequence). Trimming took 2 bases from V and 2 from J; bases not matched to a gene: 1. CDR3 length: 15 amino acids. Written as DNA, the CDR3 is TGTGCCAGCAGCTTACTAGCGGGGGACACAGATACGCAGTATTTT. Its protein product is CASSLLAGDTDTQYF.

This chain joins TRBV18 and TRBJ2-3; the match to TRBD2 covers 7 bases. The J segment lost 3 bases and the V segment lost 4 bases, leaving 7 bases of the junction unmatched. The CDR3 sequence is 15 residues long. Germline V gives CDR1 KGHSH, CDR2 LQKENI. The CDR3: CASSHRGGRTDTQYF. Here the CDR3 DNA reads TGTGCCAGCTCACACCGCGGGGGTCGGACAGATACGCAGTATTTT.

This clone was observed a few times. V is TRBV9 and J is TRBJ1-2; D may be TRBD1 (5 bases). Germline assignment: CDR1 SGDLS and CDR2 YYNGEE. V gave up 3 bases and J gave up 4 bases, with 10 bases separating them. This CDR3 has 13 amino acids. The CDR3 protein is CASSEGGTYGYTF. CDR3 coding DNA: TGTGCCAGCAGCGAGGGAGGGACCTATGGCTACACCTTC.

This chain connects TRBV28 to TRBJ1-5, with 7 bases identical to TRBD1. The trim removed 7 bases at V and 7 bases at J, leaving 7 bases unmatched. Germline V gives CDR1 MDHEN, CDR2 SYDVKM. The CDR3 extends over 13 amino acids. DNA for the CDR3: TGTGCCAGCACAGGGGGGTCGGGGCAGCCCCAGCATTTT. Translated: CASTGGSGQPQHF.

A word on this clone: Sequence at one end of the junction differs from germline and may be a read error. V and J are TRBV19 and TRBJ1-2, with D uncertain. CDR1 LNHDA and CDR2 SQIVND come from the germline V gene (reference sequence). The CDR3 is made up of 12 amino acids. CDR3 residues: CASSLINSGYTF. The CDR3 coding sequence is TGTGCCAGTAGCCTTATAAACTCTGGCTACACCTTC. Complete variable domain (other parts from reference TRBV19 and TRBJ1-2): DGGITQSPKYLFRKEGQNVTLSCEQNLNHDAMYWYRQDPGQGLRLIYYSQIVNDFQKGDIAEGYSVSREKKESFPLTVTSAQKNPTAFYLCASSLINSGYTFGSGTRLTVV.

V is TRBV27 and J is TRBJ2-7; TRBD1 matches at 9 bases. In germline, CDR1 is MNHEY, CDR2 SMNVEV (reference sequence). The CDR3 consists of 17 residues. Trimming cost V 4 bases and J 2 bases; bases outside gene matches: 12. The CDR3 region has the DNA TGTGCCAGCAGTTACCGACCGGGACAGGGTAGTCCCTACGAGCAGTACTTC. Amino acid sequence: CASSYRPGQGSPYEQYF.

This clone appeared a few times. This chain connects TRBV5-4 to TRBJ1-6; D is undetermined. V lost 0 bases, J lost 7 bases, and 5 bases lay in between. Per the germline V gene, CDR1 is SGHNT and CDR2 is YYREEE (reference sequence). This CDR3 is built from 13 residues. Written as DNA, the CDR3 is TGTGCCAGCAGCTTGGGCAGAAATTCACCCCTCCACTTT. Its protein is CASSLGRNSPLHF.

J is TRBJ2-3 and V is TRBV11-2; 7 bases align to TRBD1. In germline, CDR1 is SGHAT, CDR2 FQNNGV. V dropped 1 base and J dropped 2; count of bases not matched to a gene: 6. The CDR3 totals 16 residues. CDR3 in amino acids: CASSLAGQELTDTQYF. The CDR3 coding sequence is TGTGCCAGCAGCTTAGCCGGACAGGAACTCACAGATACGCAGTATTTT.